Reported below is one T cell receptor beta chain. The clone's antigen remains unknown. No per-base quality is available; no much larger clone lies one base away. This entry comes from a study of cytomegalovirus exposure and HLA in healthy donors (dated by TCRdb to between 2016 and 2019). Context from the whole study: An earlier analysis of several hundred of the donors reported approximately 300 Gb of sequence data and approximately 110 million unique TCR beta sequences from approximately 180 million T cells. Approximately 300 gigabases of sequencing data and approximately 85 million unique TCR sequences were included in an early release covering around 650 HLA-typed donors. Of the 300 to 500 genotyped donors, 81% were placed in the genetic ancestry cluster associated with self-reported Caucasian donors. The study was designed to test whether signatures of past pathogen exposure could be identified by cataloging public T cell receptors. The study profiled the T cell repertoires of 500 to 800 subjects by immunosequencing and related them to cytomegalovirus serostatus. Along with the roughly 700-subject first cohort, a separate validation cohort of over a hundred different subjects was used. The study combined high-throughput TCR immunosequencing, statistical association of individual TCRs with disease status, and machine learning to predict cytomegalovirus infection status. A later analysis re-analyzed previously published TCR beta repertoires from 666 donors and added high-resolution HLA genotyping to study TCR occurrence patterns. The later analysis used no new phenotypic data to find candidate immune exposures, relying instead on TCR beta sequences and their occurrence across donors. To decide whether each TCR beta V gene segment behaved as functional or pseudogenic, an earlier analysis of some 570 of the donors relied on high-throughput TCR beta sequencing. Alongside the repertoire data, information on donor age, sex, ethnicity and CMV serostatus was compiled. Genome-wide SNP genotypes for about 65% of the 666 donors were used in a later genetic analysis, which treated that subset as a discovery cohort. Every discovery cohort repertoire had been produced on one sequencing platform. Class I and class II HLA loci were covered by the typing at four-digit resolution. Typing coverage varied by locus: about 629-630 donors for A, B, C, DRB1 and DQB1; roughly 500 for DQA1; around 610 for DPA1; fewer than 480 for DPB1. Roughly 5 DR-DQ haplotypes were handled as single units for association and clustering because linkage in the cohort was strong. Among about 400 genotyped donors of the cohort, an average of roughly 230,000 unique TCR beta nucleotide sequences was sequenced per donor, of which about 18% were non-productive. The full study reports these points: At a false discovery rate of 0.05, a later analysis linked some 17,000 TCR beta sequences to specific HLA alleles. Most CMV-associated TCR beta chains appeared to be HLA-restricted in a later analysis, and the HLA associations seemed to be driven largely by CMV exposure. Most TCR sequences were seen in very few donors, while some public TCRs were found in many individuals. In both the original and validation cohorts, the classifier was reported to diagnose cytomegalovirus status with high specificity and sensitivity. The authors suggested that the approach could potentially be extended to other disease states and immunological phenotypes. In a later analysis, HLA-associated TCR beta chains showed more clonal expansion and lower generation probabilities than non-associated chains that were equally common. A later analysis reported that several top co-occurrence clusters appeared linked to parvovirus B19, influenza, CMV and Epstein-Barr virus. Some IMGT-functional V segments, including TRBV6-2 and TRBV6-3, could not be told apart with the 87-base-pair reads, so those segments were excluded. Only TCR beta chains were sequenced in this cohort, and the absence of alpha or paired-chain data limited detectable features. A later genetic analysis reported fewer N-insertions in productive TCRs among donors in an Asian-associated ancestry cluster than the roughly 670-donor mean. Linkage disequilibrium might explain the correlated functional status among segregating V segments, but an unknown experimental factor could not be excluded. Strong co-occurrence of HLA alleles, especially DR and DQ, made assigning TCR associations to individual alleles difficult. The earlier analysis of around 600 of the donors excluded roughly 17 rarely observed V segments, including chromosome 9 orphons, because counts were too low. A cluster of highly shared sequence variants was judged likely to be a technical artifact of the sequencing pipeline. The study listed approximately 150 TCR beta chains as associated with cytomegalovirus. The only immune exposure information available for the cohort was CMV serostatus. In a later genetic analysis, a missense DCLRE1C variant was associated with V-gene and J-gene trimming of TCR beta chains, and the association was replicated in an independent cohort. A further reported finding was that TCR beta sequences accurately predicted the HLA-A and HLA-B alleles for most subjects in the first cohort. Sequencing depth was assumed to be roughly uniform across donors in the presence/absence analyses, though that assumption may not hold. Three of the identified cytomegalovirus-associated TCR beta chains were confirmed in vitro to be specific for cytomegalovirus antigens. Broadly in line with IMGT annotations, most TCR beta V segments showed up in productive rearrangements about 90% or about 30% of the time in an earlier analysis of roughly 590 of the donors. Because HLA typing was missing for some donors at each locus, association tests included only the typed subset. According to a later analysis, TCR association rates differed among HLA loci, with DRB1 alleles showing the most associated TCRs and HLA-C alleles showing the fewest.

CDR1 SGHAT and CDR2 FQNNGV were looked up in the germline V gene. The CDR3 holds 13 amino acids from the cysteine to the phenylalanine. Only the CDR3 DNA is retained, 39 bases long and in frame from the first base. V loses 4 bases of germline sequence and J loses 5 bases, and the interval between the two ends is 11 bases. The cohort consisted of 600 to 700 healthy bone marrow donors. At the time of sampling, all cohort members were nominally healthy, though unrecorded immune exposures were likely present. The donor was CMV seronegative and was included in the group of hundreds of seronegative cohort members. Every donor gave a peripheral blood sample, and the peripheral blood mononuclear cells from that sample were used for TCR beta sequencing. Genomic DNA was extracted from the blood cell samples with the Qiagen DNeasy Blood Extraction Kit. Library construction relied on the immunoSEQ multiplex PCR assay. For the multiplex PCR, a mixture combining 60 forward primers for TCR Vbeta segments and 13 reverse primers for TCR Jbeta segments was used. The CDR3 region of rearranged TCR beta genes was amplified from genomic DNA with a multiplex PCR assay. On the Illumina HiSeq System, the amplified TCR beta libraries were sequenced as 87-base-pair reads. Concerning the study's data processing: Across the roughly 670 repertoires, a later analysis counted 80 million or so unique TCR beta chains, 9 million to 14 million of which were shared by at least two donors. To remove PCR and sequencing errors, raw reads were error-corrected and collapsed into unique sequences using a nearest-neighbor algorithm that merged closely related sequences. To assign V, D and J gene segments, CDR3 sequences were aligned to IMGT reference sequences. For a sequence to be retained, at least a six-nucleotide match to both a V gene segment and a J gene segment was required. Rearrangements were classified as productive when the CDR3 lacked stop codons and remained in frame with V and J, and all other rearrangements were classified as non-productive. Following IMGT convention, CDR3 was defined as the stretch from the second conserved V-encoded cysteine to the conserved J-encoded phenylalanine. In an earlier analysis of 587 of the donors, sequences lacking an unambiguous match to a single V gene segment were excluded. An earlier analysis of over 450 of the donors classified V segments as functional when productive rearrangements were above 56.7% and as segregating when the standard deviation between donors was above 5%. A statistical classification framework was built for diagnosing cytomegalovirus status from the catalog of TCR beta chain sequences. In a later analysis, V and J genes were assigned by comparing TCR nucleotide sequences against IMGT/GENE-DB human TR gene sequences. In a later analysis, CDR3 sequences and most-parsimonious VDJ recombination scenarios were assigned using the TCRdist pipeline. In a later analysis, every TCR beta chain was defined by the combination of its CDR3 amino acid sequence and its V-gene family, and reads without a unique V-gene family were dropped. A later analysis removed several hundred highly shared, low-generation-probability nucleotide sequences to deal with suspected cross-contamination and a sequencing artifact. In a later analysis, a clonal expansion index was calculated for each public chain from normalized within-repertoire ranks of inferred template counts. A later analysis computed generation probabilities with a VDJ recombination model fitted to out-of-frame rearrangements, and checked the results against IGoR. In a later analysis, hypergeometric tests were used to score TCR-TCR, TCR-HLA and TCR-CMV co-occurrence, with a repertoire-size bias correction applied to TCR pairs. False discovery rates were estimated in a later analysis by permuting HLA or CMV assignments 20 times. In a later analysis, co-occurring TCRs were grouped using DBSCAN, with TCRdist sequence similarity added in when clustering inside HLA-allele-positive subsets. For co-occurrence clustering, repertoires with fewer than 30,000 or more than 120,000 public chains were excluded, along with four to six repertoires with anomalous nucleotide sharing. This immuneACCESS table, as held by TCRdb, lists in-frame sequences with V and J called but not all clones. Of the missing ones, under half trace to an unresolved V gene in checked studies; the others have no known cause. V, J and clone size are those of that table, while D and trimming were read from the DNA. For this sample there are fewer than 200,000 clones; 80% appear just once. The leading ten clones occupy around 4.5% of the sample.

The clonotype originates from a man aged 25-45 years in good health and CMV-seronegative. Sequenced input: PBMCs. The chain joins TRBV11-2 to TRBJ1-1; no D gene is confidently identified. The CDR3 reads as follows: CASSSTRGTEAFF. The DNA reads as follows: TGTGCCAGCAGCTCGACCCGGGGAACTGAAGCTTTCTTT.